Listed here are 7 T cell receptor beta chains from one sample, sequenced in a study of tumor and adjacent non-tumor tissue in lung cancer. TCRbeta libraries were built with three rounds of nested PCR, modified from ARM-PCR. MiXCR, run by TCRdb on the multiplex PCR reads, gives a single entry per CDR3 protein. The data show roughly 200,000 distinct CDR3 sequences, 71% seen once. RNA was extracted from bulk tissue without any cell sorting. The sample consisted of lung tumor tissue. These receptors were obtained from a man aged 55 to 70 with non-small cell lung cancer.

This clonotype was recorded a few times. Given a much more abundant clone one base away, this may be a read error. The J gene is TRBJ2-2, the V gene TRBV7-8; TRBD2 agrees at 10 bases. In germline, CDR1 is SGHVS, CDR2 FQNEAQ. This CDR3 contains 17 residues. CDR3 nucleotide sequence: TGTGCCAGCAGCTTAGGGGAAACTAGCGGGGTTACCGGGGTGCTGTTTTTT. Residues: CASSLGETSGVTGVLFF.

As concerns this clonotype: The junction and the germline gene differ at one end; a read error may be behind it. The chain recombines TRBV11-1 with TRBJ1-2; D is undetermined. The germline V gene encodes CDR1 SGHAT and CDR2 FQDESV (reference sequence). This CDR3 comprises 12 residues. The CDR3 here is CDSSFDYYGYTF. In DNA, the CDR3 is TGTGACAGCAGCTTCGACTATTATGGCTACACCTTC.

This clonotype has just a few counts. A junction boundary mismatches the germline segment, possibly from a read error. V is TRBV29-1 and J is TRBJ1-4; perhaps TRBD1 as D (5 bases). CDR1 SQVTM and CDR2 ANQGSEA come from the germline V gene. CDR3 size: 12 residues. CDR3 bases: TGCAACGTTGCCAGGGAAGATGAAAAACTGTTTTTT. This sequence encodes CNVAREDEKLFF.

Turning to this clonotype: No DNA is shown, since the ends of the CDR3 on it are uncertain; the CDR3 is the one TCRdb lists. CDR3 region: CSVGQGNNSPLNF. The chain combines TRBV29-1 with TRBJ1-6; the table's D call, TRBD1, was not checked against the DNA. The CDR3 sequence runs 13 residues, both termini included. Germline CDR1 SQVTM, CDR2 ANQGSEA.

The chain joins TRBV30 to TRBJ2-5; 7 bases line up with TRBD2. The V gene's germline CDR1 is GTSNPN and CDR2 SVGIG (reference sequence). The trim removed 1 base at V and 5 bases at J, leaving 7 bases unmatched. The CDR3 covers 14 residues. The CDR3 is CAWSATGGWETQYF. CDR3 bases: TGTGCCTGGAGTGCTACGGGAGGTTGGGAGACCCAGTACTTC.

This chain joins TRBV5-5 and TRBJ1-5; a possible D gene is TRBD1 (5 bases). Germline V CDR1 and CDR2: SGHKS, YYEKEE (reference sequence). V dropped 4 bases and J dropped 6 bases, with 17 bases sitting between them. CDR3 length equals 15 residues. The CDR3 sequence: CASSTATGGGQPQHF. CDR3 nucleotides: TGTGCCAGCAGCACGGCGACTGGCGGGGGTCAGCCCCAGCATTTT.

Details on this clonotype: The junction departs from germline at one end; a sequencing error may be responsible. V gene TRBV4-2 combines with J gene TRBJ1-2; D remains unclear. The germline V gene encodes CDR1 LGHNA and CDR2 YNFKEQ. The CDR3 has 14 residues. CDR3: CASSQEGLSYDYTF. The CDR3 DNA reads TGTGCTAGCAGCCAAGAAGGACTGAGCTATGACTACACCTTC.